This T cell receptor beta chain was observed in a study of blood T cell repertoires in COVID-19 (dated by TCRdb to the early 2020s). For the wider study: The collaborator samples originated in the United States, Italy and Spain and spanned the acute and convalescent phases of COVID-19. The samples were drawn from the first 160 participants of the ongoing ImmuneRACE study and from 1,254 subjects provided by 6 global collaborators. Where available, HLA class I and class II types were obtained from metadata supplied by the sample provider rather than from assay-based typing. The repertoires were made available in a free public database intended to serve as a resource for research on the immune response to SARS-CoV-2. Nearly every sample came with metadata listing a de-identified subject ID, COVID-19 status, age in years and sex. The dataset comprised deeply sampled blood TCRbeta repertoires from subjects exposed to, actively infected with, or recovered from COVID-19. The material from the prospective study consisted of cDNA or gDNA derived from T cells, B-cell-depleted T cells, or PBMCs.

A remark on this clone: The antigen it binds to is not known. Within one base of it there is no much larger clone, and no base qualities were kept.

Based on the germline V gene, the CDR1 and CDR2 sequences are SGHTA and FQGTGA. The V end gives up 3 bases and the J end 4 bases, leaving 8 bases in the junction not matched to a gene. From the cysteine through the phenylalanine, the CDR3 covers 15 amino acids. Only the CDR3 DNA stays, 45 bases, in frame from base 1. TCRbeta CDR3 regions were amplified from genomic DNA using the immunoSEQ Assay, a bias-controlled multiplex PCR. Per the authors' processing: Within the assay, amplification of reference gene primers was used to estimate how many nucleated cells each sample contained. To quantify the absolute abundance of each unique TCRbeta CDR3 rearrangement, sequence reads were collapsed and filtered. For each sample, productive Simpson clonality was calculated by taking the square root of Simpson's diversity index across productive rearrangements. Entries here come from immuneACCESS through TCRdb and include only in-frame sequences with V and J called. Some clones fail to appear in such tables; in the studies checked, an unresolved V gene covers under half of the shortfall, and the cause of the remainder is unknown. V, J and clone size derive from that table, while D and trimming were established from the DNA sequence. This sample comprises some 390,000 clones, about 87% of them detected only once. The ten most abundant clones make up 2.3% of the sample.

The study at large found these results: The quantity of clinical and demographic metadata differed by source and by participant and was supplied without curation.

At one collaborating source in Seattle, patients were enrolled during active infection and were followed longitudinally through the course of disease. Each collaborating institution followed its own protocols to collect whole blood in K2EDTA tubes. For TCRbeta analysis, collaborator samples were shipped as frozen whole blood, as isolated PBMCs, or as DNA extracted from either sample type. The source is a woman in her sixties with COVID-19, enrolled during active disease. The sample consisted of peripheral blood. The chain links TRBV7-3 with TRBJ1-1, with 7 bases in between that match TRBD1. CDR3 loop: CASSFYNRDSTEAFF. The DNA sequence reads TGTGCCAGCAGCTTCTATAACCGGGACAGCACTGAAGCTTTCTTT.